This TCR beta chain was captured by sequencing in a study of cytomegalovirus exposure and HLA in healthy donors. Study-wide findings and caveats: Confirmation in vitro established that a few CMV-associated chains were specific for CMV antigens. One later analysis, an examination of the roughly 130 validation repertoires, found that first-cohort TCR clusters tended to co-occur in them. Roughly 170 TCR beta chains were listed as cytomegalovirus-associated.

V trimming: 1 base; J trimming: 5 bases; junction bases outside the gene matches: 2. The germline V gene has CDR1 SNHLY and CDR2 FYNNEI. This CDR3 is 15 amino acids long. Measured with immunoSEQ multiplex PCR; TCRdb has only the in-frame clones, and not every one. The sample consists of 82,000 or so clones, roughly 96% of them appearing once. For this clone: Its antigen is undetermined.

The TCR comes from a woman in her late teens or twenties in good health and CMV-seronegative. The sequenced sample consisted of PBMCs. V usage is TRBV2 and J usage is TRBJ2-2; 9 bases match TRBD1. The CDR3 region has the DNA TGTGCCAGCAGTGAAGAAGGGACAGGGACCGGGGAGCTGTTTTTT. Translating it yields CASSEEGTGTGELFF.